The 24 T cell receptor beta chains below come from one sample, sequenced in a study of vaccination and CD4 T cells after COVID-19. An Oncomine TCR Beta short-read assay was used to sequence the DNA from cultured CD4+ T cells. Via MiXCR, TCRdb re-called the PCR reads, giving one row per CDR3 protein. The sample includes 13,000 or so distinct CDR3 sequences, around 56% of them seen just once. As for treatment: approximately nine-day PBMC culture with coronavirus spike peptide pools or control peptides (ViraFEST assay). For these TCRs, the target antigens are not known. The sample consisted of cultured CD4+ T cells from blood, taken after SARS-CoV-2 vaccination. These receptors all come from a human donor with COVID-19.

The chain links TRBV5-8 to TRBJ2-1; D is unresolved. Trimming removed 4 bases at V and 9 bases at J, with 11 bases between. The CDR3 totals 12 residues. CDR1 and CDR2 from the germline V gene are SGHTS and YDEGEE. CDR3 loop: CASSLGYGEQFF. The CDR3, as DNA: TGTGCCAGCAGCCTAGGCTACGGTGAGCAGTTCTTC.

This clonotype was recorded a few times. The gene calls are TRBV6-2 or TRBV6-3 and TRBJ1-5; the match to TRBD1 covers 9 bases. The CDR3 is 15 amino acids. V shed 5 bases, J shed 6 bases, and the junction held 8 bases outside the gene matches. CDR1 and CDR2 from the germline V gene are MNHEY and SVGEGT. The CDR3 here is CASSRPGTGFQPQHF. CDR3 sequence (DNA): TGTGCCAGCAGTCGACCGGGGACAGGGTTTCAGCCCCAGCATTTT.

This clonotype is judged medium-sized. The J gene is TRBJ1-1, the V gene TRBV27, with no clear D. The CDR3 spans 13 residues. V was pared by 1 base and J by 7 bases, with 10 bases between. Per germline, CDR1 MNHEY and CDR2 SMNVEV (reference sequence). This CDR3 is CASSLWAGSEAFF. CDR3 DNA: TGTGCCAGCAGTTTATGGGCTGGGAGTGAAGCTTTCTTT.

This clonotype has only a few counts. CDR3 DNA sequence: TGTGCCAGTAGTGTGGACATATGGGGAGAGACCCAGTACTTC. Its translation is CASSVDIWGETQYF. The V gene is TRBV11-2, the J gene TRBJ2-5, with TRBD1 as a possible D gene (5 bases). Trimming left V 9 bases short and J 4 bases short, with 18 bases between. The CDR3 totals 14 residues. CDR1 and CDR2 (germline): SGHAT, FQNNGV.

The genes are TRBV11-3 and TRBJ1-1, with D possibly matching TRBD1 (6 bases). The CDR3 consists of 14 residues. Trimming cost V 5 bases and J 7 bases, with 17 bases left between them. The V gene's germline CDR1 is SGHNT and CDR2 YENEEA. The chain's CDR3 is CASSRDRLVIEAFF. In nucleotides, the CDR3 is TGTGCCAGCAGCCGTGACAGGCTAGTTATTGAAGCTTTCTTT.

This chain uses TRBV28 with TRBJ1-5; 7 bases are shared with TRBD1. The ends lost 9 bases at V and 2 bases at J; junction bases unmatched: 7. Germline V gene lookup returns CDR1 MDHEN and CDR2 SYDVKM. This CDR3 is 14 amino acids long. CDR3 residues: CASWDSLGNQPQHF. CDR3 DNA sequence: TGTGCCAGTTGGGACAGCCTGGGCAATCAGCCCCAGCATTTT.

This CDR3 reads CSAHLGRFSNQPQHF. The CDR3 nucleotides are TGCAGTGCGCATTTGGGGCGATTTAGCAATCAGCCCCAGCATTTT. The chain recombines TRBV20-1 with TRBJ1-5, with a possible D match to TRBD1 (5 bases). V shed 6 bases and J shed 0 bases, with 15 bases lying between them. The CDR3 has 15 residues. In germline, CDR1 is DFQATT, CDR2 SNEGSKA (reference sequence).

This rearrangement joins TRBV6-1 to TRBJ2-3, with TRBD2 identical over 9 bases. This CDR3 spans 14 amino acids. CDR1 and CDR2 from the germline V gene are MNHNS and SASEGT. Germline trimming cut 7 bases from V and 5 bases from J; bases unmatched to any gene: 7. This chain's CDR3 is CASMSGGPGDTQYF. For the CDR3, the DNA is TGTGCCAGCATGAGCGGGGGGCCGGGAGATACGCAGTATTTT.

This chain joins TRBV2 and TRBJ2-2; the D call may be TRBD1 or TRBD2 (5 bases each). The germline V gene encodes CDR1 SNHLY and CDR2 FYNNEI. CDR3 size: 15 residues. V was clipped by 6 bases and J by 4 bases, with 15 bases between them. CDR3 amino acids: CASRARGWGTGELFF. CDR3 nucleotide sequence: TGTGCCAGCAGGGCGAGGGGATGGGGCACCGGGGAGCTGTTTTTT.

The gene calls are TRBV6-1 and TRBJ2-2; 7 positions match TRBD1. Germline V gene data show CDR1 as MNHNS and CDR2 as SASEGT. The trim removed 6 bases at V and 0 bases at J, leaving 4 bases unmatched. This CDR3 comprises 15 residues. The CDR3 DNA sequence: TGTGCCAGCAGGGGACAGCCCGCGAACACCGGGGAGCTGTTTTTT. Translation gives CASRGQPANTGELFF.

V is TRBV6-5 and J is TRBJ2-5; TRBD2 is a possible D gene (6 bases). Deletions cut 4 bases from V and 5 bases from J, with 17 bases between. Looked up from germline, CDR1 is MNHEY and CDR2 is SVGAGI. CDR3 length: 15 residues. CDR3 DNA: TGTGCCAGCAGTTTCGCCGGGGAGGCGGATGAGACCCAGTACTTC. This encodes CASSFAGEADETQYF.

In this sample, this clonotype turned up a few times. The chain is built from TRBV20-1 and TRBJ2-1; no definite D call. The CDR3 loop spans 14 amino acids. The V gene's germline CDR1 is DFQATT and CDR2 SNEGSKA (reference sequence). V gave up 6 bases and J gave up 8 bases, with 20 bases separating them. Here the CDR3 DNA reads TGCAGTGCCCAGAACCCCGTGGTTGGCGATGAGCAGTTCTTC. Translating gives CSAQNPVVGDEQFF.

The CDR3 sequence: CASSLQGSGEAFF. The CDR3 bases are TGTGCCAGCAGTCTACAGGGCTCTGGGGAGGCTTTCTTT. This chain links TRBV12-3 or TRBV12-4 with TRBJ1-1; maybe TRBD1 (6 bases). Trimming stripped 5 bases from V and 11 bases from J, with 18 bases between. The CDR3 contains 13 residues.

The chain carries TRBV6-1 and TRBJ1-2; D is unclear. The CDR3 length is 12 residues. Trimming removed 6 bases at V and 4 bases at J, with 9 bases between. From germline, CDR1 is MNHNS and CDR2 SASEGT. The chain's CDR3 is CASSFEGYGYTF. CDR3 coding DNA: TGTGCCAGCAGCTTTGAGGGCTATGGCTACACCTTC.

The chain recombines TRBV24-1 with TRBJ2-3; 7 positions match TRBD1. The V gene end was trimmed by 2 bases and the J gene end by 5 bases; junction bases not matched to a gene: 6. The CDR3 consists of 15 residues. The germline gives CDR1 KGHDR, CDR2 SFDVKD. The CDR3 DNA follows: TGTGCCACCAGTGATTCCGGGACAGACCTAGATACGCAGTATTTT. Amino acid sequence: CATSDSGTDLDTQYF.

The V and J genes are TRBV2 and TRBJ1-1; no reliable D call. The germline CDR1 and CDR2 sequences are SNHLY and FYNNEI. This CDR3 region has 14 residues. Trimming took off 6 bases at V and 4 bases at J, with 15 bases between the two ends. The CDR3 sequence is CASRSRSKGTEAFF. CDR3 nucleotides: TGTGCCAGCAGAAGTAGGTCCAAGGGCACTGAAGCTTTCTTT. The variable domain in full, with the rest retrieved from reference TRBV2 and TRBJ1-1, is EPEVTQTPSHQVTQMGQEVILRCVPISNHLYFYWYRQILGQKVEFLVSFYNNEISEKSEIFDDQFSVERPDGSNFTLKIRSTKLEDSAMYFCASRSRSKGTEAFFGQGTRLTVV.

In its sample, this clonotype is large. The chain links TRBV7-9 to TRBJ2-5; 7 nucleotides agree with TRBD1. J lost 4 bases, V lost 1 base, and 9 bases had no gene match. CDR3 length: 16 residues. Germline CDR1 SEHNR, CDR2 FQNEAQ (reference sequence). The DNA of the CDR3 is TGTGCCAGCAGCTTAGTCCTAGGGGGCGCGGGAGAGACCCAGTACTTC. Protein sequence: CASSLVLGGAGETQYF.

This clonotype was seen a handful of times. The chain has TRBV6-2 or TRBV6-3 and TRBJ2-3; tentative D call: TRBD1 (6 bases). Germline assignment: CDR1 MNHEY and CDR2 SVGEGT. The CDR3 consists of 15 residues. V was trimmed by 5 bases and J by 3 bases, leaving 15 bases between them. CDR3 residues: CASSNRDQGTDTQYF. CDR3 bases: TGTGCCAGCAGTAACAGGGACCAGGGAACAGATACGCAGTATTTT.

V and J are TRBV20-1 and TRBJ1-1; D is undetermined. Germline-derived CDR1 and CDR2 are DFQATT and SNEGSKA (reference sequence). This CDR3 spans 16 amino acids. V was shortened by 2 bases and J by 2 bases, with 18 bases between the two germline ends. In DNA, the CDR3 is TGCAGTGCTAGAATGGGATCCAACTTACAAAACACTGAAGCTTTCTTT. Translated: CSARMGSNLQNTEAFF.

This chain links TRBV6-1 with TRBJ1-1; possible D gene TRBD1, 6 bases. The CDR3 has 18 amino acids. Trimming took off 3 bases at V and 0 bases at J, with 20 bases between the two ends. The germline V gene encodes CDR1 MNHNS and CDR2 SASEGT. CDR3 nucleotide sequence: TGTGCCAGCAGTGAGTCGGATTTCAGAGGGGGACTGAACACTGAAGCTTTCTTT. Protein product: CASSESDFRGGLNTEAFF.

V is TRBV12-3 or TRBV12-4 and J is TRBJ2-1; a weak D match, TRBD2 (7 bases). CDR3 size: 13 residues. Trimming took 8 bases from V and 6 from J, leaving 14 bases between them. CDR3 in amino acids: CASSGGGLNEQFF. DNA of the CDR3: TGTGCCAGCTCAGGCGGGGGCCTCAATGAGCAGTTCTTC.

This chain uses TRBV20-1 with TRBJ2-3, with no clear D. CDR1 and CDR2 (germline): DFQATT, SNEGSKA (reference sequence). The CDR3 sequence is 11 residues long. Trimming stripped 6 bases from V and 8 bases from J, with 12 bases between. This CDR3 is CSAHLGITQYF. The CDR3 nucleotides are TGCAGTGCGCACCTAGGTATTACGCAGTATTTT.

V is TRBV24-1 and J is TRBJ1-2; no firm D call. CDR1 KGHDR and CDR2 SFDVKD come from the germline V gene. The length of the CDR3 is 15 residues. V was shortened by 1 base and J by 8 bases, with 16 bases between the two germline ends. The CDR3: CATSDFPNSPSGYTF. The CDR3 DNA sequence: TGTGCCACCAGTGATTTCCCCAACAGTCCCTCGGGCTACACCTTC.

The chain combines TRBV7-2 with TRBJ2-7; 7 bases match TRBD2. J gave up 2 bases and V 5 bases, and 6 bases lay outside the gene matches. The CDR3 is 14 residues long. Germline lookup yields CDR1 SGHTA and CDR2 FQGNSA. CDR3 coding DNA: TGTGCCAGCAGCGCCACGGGGGGTCCCTACGAGCAGTACTTC. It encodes CASSATGGPYEQYF.